This paragraph covers one T cell receptor (beta chain) sequence. What it recognizes is unknown. Preparation of TRB cDNA libraries relied on 5' RACE carrying UMI labels. TCRdb re-called the 5' RACE reads; one entry per CDR3 protein, DNA not given. In total, the table holds fewer than 90,000 distinct CDR3 sequences. The data are from a study of CXCR3-negative and CXCR3-positive naive CD8 T cells. Study observations and caveats: Naive CXCR3-positive and CXCR3-negative cells shared similar TRBV-TRBJ usage, unlike memory cells. Both naive subsets showed comparably high diversity, and memory CD8+ cells showed much lower diversity.

CDR1 and CDR2 (germline): DFQATT, SNEGSKA (reference sequence). This CDR3 region has 14 residues. The genes are TRBV20-1 and TRBJ2-5; TCRdb's assignment of TRBD1 cannot be checked, as there is no DNA. The sequence was collected from a human donor in good health. Some clones in this sample may be carry-over from other donors' samples. The specimen sequenced was naive CXCR3- CD8+ T cells from blood. The subset denotes: CD45RO-CCR7+CD27+CD95- naive CD8+ T cells lacking CXCR3 (TNR3-). The CDR3 spells CSARTGTHQETQYF.